This is a list of T cell receptor beta chains from one sample in a study of shared clonotypes between healthy human individuals. This table comes from immunoSEQ multiplex PCR, and its TCRdb copy is limited to in-frame clones, with some not included. The data hold approximately 180,000 clones, with over 80% observed a single time. Sequences were obtained from naive CD4+ T cells sorted from blood. The origin of the receptors is a woman aged 25-40 years in good health. Both conserved end residues are part of each CDR3. Each record gives: V gene, J gene, D gene, clone size, CDR3 DNA, CDR3 protein. A D gene is named only where the DNA matches it firmly. Clone size, where shown, is once, few, many, or a class for clones that have expanded.

v_call: TRBV5-4; j_call: TRBJ2-7; d_call: -; clone_size: -; cdr3_nt: TGTGCCAGCAGCACAGGGACGGCCCTCTCCTACGAGCAGTACTTC; cdr3_aa: CASSTGTALSYEQYF
v_call: TRBV14; j_call: TRBJ1-1; d_call: -; clone_size: -; cdr3_nt: TGTGCCAGCAGCCAAGATCAGGTTCGCACTGAAGCTTTCTTT; cdr3_aa: CASSQDQVRTEAFF
v_call: TRBV21-1; j_call: TRBJ2-1; d_call: -; clone_size: -; cdr3_nt: TGTGCCAGCAGCGCTACCCCCAGGGCATCTGGCTCCTACAATGAGCAGTTCTTC; cdr3_aa: CASSATPRASGSYNEQFF
v_call: TRBV4-1; j_call: TRBJ1-1; d_call: TRBD1; clone_size: -; cdr3_nt: TGCGCCAGCAGCCAAGGACAGGGGGCTATGAACACTGAAGCTTTCTTT; cdr3_aa: CASSQGQGAMNTEAFF
v_call: TRBV2; j_call: TRBJ1-5; d_call: -; clone_size: few; cdr3_nt: TGTGCCAGCAGTGATCAGGGGATGGGGAATCAGCCCCAGCATTTT; cdr3_aa: CASSDQGMGNQPQHF
v_call: TRBV6-6; j_call: TRBJ1-1; d_call: TRBD1; clone_size: -; cdr3_nt: TGTGCCAGCAGGGATGGGACAGGGCCCAACACTGAAGCTTTCTTT; cdr3_aa: CASRDGTGPNTEAFF
v_call: TRBV2; j_call: TRBJ2-7; d_call: -; clone_size: -; cdr3_nt: TGTGCCAGCCGCGACTATAGATTCTACGAGCAGTACTTC; cdr3_aa: CASRDYRFYEQYF
v_call: TRBV18; j_call: TRBJ1-6; d_call: TRBD1; clone_size: -; cdr3_nt: TGTGCCAGCTCACATGGGACAGCGAGCTCCTATAATTCACCCCTCCACTTT; cdr3_aa: CASSHGTASSYNSPLHF
v_call: TRBV27; j_call: TRBJ1-6; d_call: -; clone_size: -; cdr3_nt: TGTGCCAGCAGCGTCCGGATGGCCGGTAATTCACCCCTCCACTTT; cdr3_aa: CASSVRMAGNSPLHF
v_call: TRBV29-1; j_call: TRBJ2-7; d_call: -; clone_size: -; cdr3_nt: TGCAGCGCCCAGACTGTAAGTTTCGAGCAGTACTTC; cdr3_aa: CSAQTVSFEQYF
v_call: TRBV12-2; j_call: TRBJ1-2; d_call: -; clone_size: -; cdr3_nt: TGTGCAAGTCGCTCCTTACACCTCTTAGCTAACTATGGCTACACCTTC; cdr3_aa: CASRSLHLLANYGYTF
v_call: TRBV19; j_call: TRBJ1-5; d_call: TRBD1; clone_size: few; cdr3_nt: TGTGCCAGTACCACCCGACAGGGGTATCAGCCCCAGCATTTT; cdr3_aa: CASTTRQGYQPQHF
v_call: TRBV28; j_call: TRBJ2-5; d_call: -; clone_size: -; cdr3_nt: TGTGCCAGCAGTTTAAGCGTACGGCGGGTCCAGTACTTC; cdr3_aa: CASSLSVRRVQYF
v_call: TRBV19; j_call: TRBJ2-7; d_call: TRBD1; clone_size: -; cdr3_nt: TGTGCCAGTAGTGCGGGACAGGGAGCCGGGCAGTACTTC; cdr3_aa: CASSAGQGAGQYF
v_call: TRBV6-6; j_call: TRBJ1-2; d_call: -; clone_size: once; cdr3_nt: TGTGCCAGCAGCCGAGGGGGTCGTGGCTACACCTTC; cdr3_aa: CASSRGGRGYTF
v_call: TRBV29-1; j_call: TRBJ1-3; d_call: -; clone_size: -; cdr3_nt: TGCAGCGTTGCCCCCACTGGAAACACCATATATTTT; cdr3_aa: CSVAPTGNTIYF
v_call: TRBV28; j_call: TRBJ2-7; d_call: TRBD1; clone_size: -; cdr3_nt: TGTGCCAGCAGTGTAACCGGGACAGGGTCCTACGAGCAGTACTTC; cdr3_aa: CASSVTGTGSYEQYF
v_call: TRBV4-1; j_call: TRBJ1-2; d_call: -; clone_size: -; cdr3_nt: TGCGCCAGCAACCACTATTGGGGTTCGTATGGCTACACCTTC; cdr3_aa: CASNHYWGSYGYTF
v_call: TRBV6-1; j_call: TRBJ2-7; d_call: -; clone_size: once; cdr3_nt: TGTGCCAGCAGCCAGGTCAACTCCTACGAGCAGTACTTC; cdr3_aa: CASSQVNSYEQYF
v_call: TRBV7-9; j_call: TRBJ1-1; d_call: -; clone_size: -; cdr3_nt: TGTGCCAGCAGCTTCGGGAGCCTCTCCACTGAAGCTTTCTTT; cdr3_aa: CASSFGSLSTEAFF
v_call: TRBV19; j_call: TRBJ2-3; d_call: -; clone_size: -; cdr3_nt: TGTGCCAGTTCCCCCCAGCTGACCACAGATACGCAGTATTTT; cdr3_aa: CASSPQLTTDTQYF
v_call: TRBV10-3; j_call: TRBJ2-2; d_call: -; clone_size: -; cdr3_nt: TGTGCCATCAGTGAGTCGGTTATTAAAGGGAAGGGGAACACCGGGGAGCTGTTTTTT; cdr3_aa: CAISESVIKGKGNTGELFF
v_call: TRBV18; j_call: TRBJ1-1; d_call: -; clone_size: -; cdr3_nt: TGTGCCAGCTCACCACCCAGGCCCACTGAAGCTTTCTTT; cdr3_aa: CASSPPRPTEAFF
v_call: TRBV21-1; j_call: TRBJ1-3; d_call: -; clone_size: -; cdr3_nt: TGTGCCAGCAGCAATTTGGCGTTGGAACCTGGAAACACCATATATTTT; cdr3_aa: CASSNLALEPGNTIYF
v_call: TRBV5-1; j_call: TRBJ1-1; d_call: TRBD1; clone_size: -; cdr3_nt: TGCGCCAGCAGCCCGGGACAGACCACTGAAGCTTTCTTT; cdr3_aa: CASSPGQTTEAFF
v_call: TRBV27; j_call: TRBJ1-2; d_call: -; clone_size: -; cdr3_nt: TGTGCCAGCAGTTTTATCGGAAACTCCAACTATGGCTACACCTTC; cdr3_aa: CASSFIGNSNYGYTF
v_call: TRBV11-2; j_call: TRBJ2-1; d_call: -; clone_size: -; cdr3_nt: TGTGCCAGCAGCTTATTAGTGACTAGTACCTACAATGAGCAGTTCTTC; cdr3_aa: CASSLLVTSTYNEQFF
v_call: TRBV15; j_call: TRBJ1-3; d_call: -; clone_size: -; cdr3_nt: TGTGCCACCAGAGGGGGGACCCTCTCTGGAAACACCATATATTTT; cdr3_aa: CATRGGTLSGNTIYF
v_call: TRBV9; j_call: TRBJ2-1; d_call: -; clone_size: -; cdr3_nt: TGTGCCAGCAGCGTAGCTACTAGCAAGAGCTCCTACAATGAGCAGTTCTTC; cdr3_aa: CASSVATSKSSYNEQFF
v_call: TRBV5-1; j_call: TRBJ1-5; d_call: -; clone_size: -; cdr3_nt: TGCGCCAGCAGCTTGGGGGGGATAAGCAATCAGCCCCAGCATTTT; cdr3_aa: CASSLGGISNQPQHF
v_call: TRBV28; j_call: TRBJ2-7; d_call: -; clone_size: -; cdr3_nt: TGTGCCAGCACCCCATCGACAGGATTTTTCTACGAGCAGTACTTC; cdr3_aa: CASTPSTGFFYEQYF
v_call: TRBV7-9; j_call: TRBJ2-3; d_call: TRBD2; clone_size: once; cdr3_nt: TGTGCCAGCAGCTTAGGGGGCGCGGGAGGATCAGATACGCAGTATTTT; cdr3_aa: CASSLGGAGGSDTQYF
v_call: TRBV5-6; j_call: TRBJ1-2; d_call: TRBD1; clone_size: -; cdr3_nt: TGTGCCAGCAGCTTGTTCGACAGGGTAGAATTCTTC; cdr3_aa: CASSLFDRVEFF
v_call: TRBV5-8; j_call: TRBJ2-1; d_call: TRBD2; clone_size: -; cdr3_nt: TGTGCCAGCAGCCTAGCCCGGACTAGCGGTTCGTTTTCCTACAATGAGCAGTTCTTC; cdr3_aa: CASSLARTSGSFSYNEQFF
v_call: TRBV13; j_call: TRBJ2-3; d_call: -; clone_size: -; cdr3_nt: TGTGCCAGCAGCCTTGGGAAACCCACAGATACGCAGTATTTT; cdr3_aa: CASSLGKPTDTQYF
v_call: TRBV27; j_call: TRBJ2-7; d_call: TRBD2; clone_size: -; cdr3_nt: TGTGCCAGCAGTTTATCGTATCGAGAGACTAGCGGAGCAAGCCACGAGCAGTACTTC; cdr3_aa: CASSLSYRETSGASHEQYF
v_call: TRBV5-1; j_call: TRBJ1-1; d_call: -; clone_size: -; cdr3_nt: TGCGCCAGCAGCTTAAACAGCAACACTGAAGCTTTCTTT; cdr3_aa: CASSLNSNTEAFF
v_call: TRBV28; j_call: TRBJ2-1; d_call: TRBD2; clone_size: -; cdr3_nt: TGTGCCAGCAGTTTAGCGGGAGGGCCCGAGAATGAGCAGTTCTTC; cdr3_aa: CASSLAGGPENEQFF